These 32 T cell receptor beta chains share one sample of origin, sequenced in a study of blood T cells in healthy people across ages. Next came a second PCR, run for roughly 6 to 11 cycles, which used a sample-barcoded 5' primer along with a J-beta primer mix. TCRdb processed the 5' RACE reads anew with MiXCR; each CDR3 protein has one entry. The data hold roughly 1.5 million distinct CDR3 sequences, with 40% to 45% observed a single time. Sequenced material: blood. These receptors were obtained from a woman younger than 30 in good health.

This clonotype was detected only a few times. This rearrangement joins TRBV7-2 to TRBJ2-4; TRBD2 agrees at 8 bases. The end of the DNA is better explained by TRBJ2-5, so the J call may be wrong. This CDR3 has 14 amino acids. Germline CDR1 reads SGHTA; CDR2 reads FQGNSA. This CDR3 reads CASSLGLATETQYF. CDR3 DNA: TGTGCCAGCAGCTTAGGACTAGCGACAGAGACCCAGTACTTC.

J is TRBJ2-7 and V is TRBV20-1, with 10 bases fitting TRBD2. CDR3 length equals 13 residues. J lost 7 bases, V lost 5 bases, and 8 bases had no gene match. Germline V CDR1 and CDR2: DFQATT, SNEGSKA (reference sequence). CDR3 region: CSAPGTSVTEQYF. The CDR3 bases are TGCAGTGCTCCGGGGACTAGCGTAACAGAGCAGTACTTC.

The table lists this clonotype with a few counts. The rearrangement links TRBV28 to TRBJ2-7; a possible D gene is TRBD2 (6 bases). Germline V gene lookup returns CDR1 MDHEN and CDR2 SYDVKM. There are 15 residues in the CDR3. V lost 5 bases and J lost 0, with 14 bases in between. This CDR3 is CASSPGVGYSYEQYF. In DNA form, the CDR3 reads TGTGCCAGCAGTCCGGGGGTAGGTTACTCCTACGAGCAGTACTTC. The full variable domain, completed using reference TRBV28 and TRBJ2-7, is DVKVTQSSRYLVKRTGEKVFLECVQDMDHENMFWYRQDPGLGLRLIYFSYDVKMKEKGDIPEGYSVSREKKERFSLILESASTNQTSMYLCASSPGVGYSYEQYFGPGTRLTVT.

The CDR3 bases are TGCGCCAGCAGCCCAGCGCGGCACCCGTTTGAGGGCTACACCTTC. As protein: CASSPARHPFEGYTF. The rearrangement joins TRBV4-1 to TRBJ1-2; D gene unclear. The V and J ends lost 4 bases and 8 bases respectively, with 20 bases between them. This CDR3 contains 15 residues. Germline assignment: CDR1 MGHRA and CDR2 YSYEKL.

The chain is built from TRBV29-1 and TRBJ1-2; 7 bases align to TRBD1. J gave up 4 bases and V 4 bases, and 3 bases lay outside the gene matches. CDR1 and CDR2 (germline): SQVTM, ANQGSEA. The CDR3 extends over 12 amino acids. In DNA, the CDR3 is TGCAGCGTTGGAGGGGGCGCCTATGGCTACACCTTC. Protein: CSVGGGAYGYTF.

The rearrangement joins TRBV9 to TRBJ2-1, with D tentatively TRBD2 (6 bases). The germline V gene has CDR1 SGDLS and CDR2 YYNGEE. Trimming took off 3 bases at V and 0 bases at J, with 13 bases between the two ends. The CDR3 length is 16 residues. For the CDR3, the DNA is TGTGCCAGCAGCGGACTAGGCTCTAGCTCCTACAATGAGCAGTTCTTC. Translating it yields CASSGLGSSSYNEQFF.

The V and J genes are TRBV29-1 and TRBJ1-3, with D perhaps TRBD1 (5 bases). The ends were cut back, 5 bases at V and 0 bases at J, with 11 bases in the middle. Looked up from germline, CDR1 is SQVTM and CDR2 is ANQGSEA. This CDR3 contains 14 residues. This CDR3 is CSVMGRASGNTIYF. The CDR3 region has the DNA TGCAGCGTTATGGGACGTGCCTCTGGAAACACCATATATTTT.

This rearrangement joins TRBV28 to TRBJ2-5; D call uncertain. The germline V and J ends were trimmed by 5 bases and 1 base, with 17 bases remaining between them. This CDR3 has 16 amino acids. Germline CDR1 reads MDHEN; CDR2 reads SYDVKM. CDR3 in DNA: TGTGCCAGCAGTGTTTTACAAAGTAATCCCCAAGAGACCCAGTACTTC. Translating gives CASSVLQSNPQETQYF.

This rearrangement joins TRBV7-9 to TRBJ1-5, with no clear D. In germline, CDR1 is SEHNR, CDR2 FQNEAQ (reference sequence). The CDR3 spans 17 residues. V lost 6 bases to trimming and J lost 0 bases, with 18 bases between them. In DNA, the CDR3 is TGTGCCAGCAGATTGAGTTTCGAAGGCTATAGCAATCAGCCCCAGCATTTT. It codes for CASRLSFEGYSNQPQHF. Based on the CDR3 plus reference TRBV7-9 and TRBJ1-5, the full variable domain is DTGVSQNPRHKITKRGQNVTFRCDPISEHNRLYWYRQTLGQGPEFLTYFQNEAQLEKSRLLSDRFSAERPKGSFSTLEIQRTEQGDSAMYLCASRLSFEGYSNQPQHFGDGTRLSIL.

This rearrangement joins TRBV20-1 to TRBJ1-1, with 8 bases fitting TRBD1. The V gene's germline CDR1 is DFQATT and CDR2 SNEGSKA (reference sequence). V was clipped by 1 base and J by 5 bases; unmatched bases: 6. The CDR3 totals 14 residues. The CDR3 reads CSARAQGAGTEAFF. CDR3 nucleotides: TGCAGTGCTAGAGCGCAGGGGGCGGGTACTGAAGCTTTCTTT.

This chain uses TRBV30 with TRBJ2-2, with 8 bases that match TRBD1. V shed 3 bases, J shed 0 bases, and the junction held 6 bases outside the gene matches. Germline-derived CDR1 and CDR2 are GTSNPN and SVGIG (reference sequence). This CDR3 has 16 amino acids. CDR3 amino acids: CAWRQGVTANTGELFF. The CDR3 DNA reads TGTGCCTGGAGACAGGGGGTGACCGCGAACACCGGGGAGCTGTTTTTT.

V is TRBV4-1 and J is TRBJ2-3, with a possible D match to TRBD2 (6 bases). V was clipped by 1 base and J by 2 bases, with 22 bases between them. From germline, CDR1 is MGHRA and CDR2 YSYEKL. The CDR3 is 19 amino acids. CDR3 amino acids: CASSQGRGAAGFDTDTQYF. DNA of the CDR3: TGCGCCAGCAGCCAAGGTCGGGGAGCGGCGGGATTCGACACAGATACGCAGTATTTT.

This clonotype was seen a few times. The chain recombines TRBV20-1 with TRBJ1-6; D is perhaps TRBD1 (5 bases). The CDR3 covers 14 residues. CDR1 DFQATT and CDR2 SNEGSKA come from the germline V gene (reference sequence). Between the trimmed V and J ends, which lost 1 base and 9 bases, there was a span of 13 bases. CDR3 sequence reads: CSARVGTTGSPLHF. For the CDR3, the DNA is TGCAGTGCTAGAGTGGGGACGACTGGTTCACCCCTCCACTTT.

V is TRBV7-6 and J is TRBJ2-3; 9 bases match TRBD2. The CDR3 is made up of 19 amino acids. Per the germline V gene, CDR1 is SGHVS and CDR2 is FNYEAQ. The trim removed 3 bases at V and 0 bases at J, leaving 13 bases unmatched. The CDR3 coding sequence is TGTGCCAGCAGCTTTTGGCTAGCGGGGCGAACCACTAGCACAGATACGCAGTATTTT. It codes for CASSFWLAGRTTSTDTQYF. Looking up the rest from reference TRBV7-6 and TRBJ2-3 gives the full variable domain: GAGVSQSPRYKVTKRGQDVALRCDPISGHVSLYWYRQALGQGPEFLTYFNYEAQQDKSGLPNDRFSAERPEGSISTLTIQRTEQRDSAMYRCASSFWLAGRTTSTDTQYFGPGTRLTVL.

The CDR3 region has the DNA TGCGCCAGCAGCTTGAGACTCCCGGTGGCAACTAATGAAAAACTGTTTTTT. Protein sequence: CASSLRLPVATNEKLFF. V and J are TRBV4-3 and TRBJ1-4; D gene uncertain. Germline-derived CDR1 and CDR2 are LGHNA and YSLEER. Trimming stripped 5 bases from V and 0 bases from J, with 16 bases between. CDR3 length equals 17 residues.

The gene calls are TRBV4-1 and TRBJ1-5, with TRBD1 identical over 8 bases. This CDR3 contains 14 residues. The V and J ends lost 0 bases and 7 bases, in that order; junction bases with no gene match: 2. Germline V gene sequence: CDR1 MGHRA, CDR2 YSYEKL. As DNA, the CDR3 is TGCGCCAGCAGCCAAGAAAACAGGGGGCAGCCCCAGCATTTT. Translation: CASSQENRGQPQHF.

The rearrangement links TRBV14 to TRBJ1-1; D gene uncertain. The CDR3 runs 14 residues. With 6 bases removed from V and 2 bases from J, the gap between germline ends came to 13 bases. Germline assignment: CDR1 SGHDN and CDR2 FVKESK. The CDR3 coding sequence is TGTGCCAGCAGGCCCTCTGGGGAAAACACTGAAGCTTTCTTT. It translates to CASRPSGENTEAFF.

The CDR3 DNA sequence: TGTGCCAGCAGTTTAGTACAGGTCCCAGATACGCAGTATTTT. Translating it yields CASSLVQVPDTQYF. V gene TRBV12-3 or TRBV12-4 combines with J gene TRBJ2-3; D perhaps matches TRBD1 (5 bases). V was pared by 1 base and J by 4 bases, with 9 bases between. The CDR3 totals 14 residues.

The chain has TRBV20-1 and TRBJ1-5; 8 positions agree with TRBD1. The V and J ends lost 0 bases and 7 bases, in that order; junction bases with no gene match: 5. Per germline, CDR1 DFQATT and CDR2 SNEGSKA (reference sequence). The CDR3 runs 14 residues. This chain's CDR3 is CSARDRTGWQPQHF. DNA for the CDR3: TGCAGTGCTAGAGACCGGACAGGGTGGCAGCCCCAGCATTTT.

This clonotype was detected only a few times. The V gene is TRBV11-2, the J gene TRBJ1-1, with D hard to call. V shed 4 bases and J shed 1 base, with 16 bases lying between them. CDR1 is SGHAT and CDR2 is FQNNGV in the germline V gene. The CDR3 is 16 residues long. The CDR3 region is CASSSLGRKPNTEAFF. CDR3 nucleotide sequence: TGTGCCAGCAGCTCCCTGGGCAGGAAGCCGAACACTGAAGCTTTCTTT.

This clonotype has just a few counts. V usage is TRBV2 and J usage is TRBJ2-3; 10 positions agree with TRBD1. Germline-derived CDR1 and CDR2 are SNHLY and FYNNEI. The CDR3 runs to 16 residues. V dropped 6 bases and J dropped 0; count of bases not matched to a gene: 6. This CDR3 is CASRRGTGESTDTQYF. The CDR3 coding sequence is TGTGCCAGCAGACGCGGGACAGGGGAGAGCACAGATACGCAGTATTTT.

The genes are TRBV12-3 or TRBV12-4 and TRBJ1-5; 11 positions agree with TRBD1. The length of the CDR3 is 18 residues. The V gene end was trimmed by 5 bases and the J gene end by 0 bases; junction bases not matched to a gene: 9. CDR3 residues: CASSVLGQGGYSNQPQHF. CDR3 sequence (DNA): TGTGCCAGCAGTGTTCTGGGACAGGGGGGTTATAGCAATCAGCCCCAGCATTTT.

V is TRBV27 and J is TRBJ2-7, with 12 bases that match TRBD2. The length of the CDR3 is 16 residues. Looked up from germline, CDR1 is MNHEY and CDR2 is SMNVEV (reference sequence). V shed 6 bases, J shed 7 bases, and the junction held 13 bases outside the gene matches. CDR3 sequence reads: CASSRTSGDSYNEQYF. The CDR3 DNA reads as TGTGCCAGCAGCCGGACTAGCGGGGACTCCTACAATGAGCAGTACTTC.

This clonotype was seen at least ten times. The gene calls are TRBV6-2 or TRBV6-3 and TRBJ2-5; D unclear. Germline V lookup: CDR1 MNHEY, CDR2 SVGEGT. This CDR3 has 13 amino acids. Trimming left V 2 bases short and J 5 bases short, with 9 bases between. CDR3 amino acids: CASSYEPEETQYF. CDR3 nucleotides: TGTGCCAGCAGTTACGAGCCGGAGGAGACCCAGTACTTC.

This chain links TRBV4-3 with TRBJ1-2, with TRBD1 matching 8 bases. V was clipped by 1 base and J by 0 bases; unmatched bases: 7. This CDR3 spans 17 amino acids. CDR1 LGHNA and CDR2 YSLEER come from the germline V gene. The CDR3, as DNA: TGCGCCAGCAGCCAAGGGGTCGGGACAGGAGCTAACTATGGCTACACCTTC. It codes for CASSQGVGTGANYGYTF.

This clonotype was seen more than once but under ten times. The CDR3 reads CASSPSRMIETQYF. The CDR3 region has the DNA TGCGCCAGCAGCCCCTCTCGGATGATTGAGACCCAGTACTTC. This chain uses TRBV5-1 with TRBJ2-5; D call uncertain. Trimming shortened V by 4 bases and J by 5 bases, and 15 bases separated the two germline ends. The CDR3 is made up of 14 amino acids. Germline values: CDR1 SGHRS, CDR2 YFSETQ. The whole variable domain, remainder taken from reference TRBV5-1 and TRBJ2-5, is KAGVTQTPRYLIKTRGQQVTLSCSPISGHRSVSWYQQTPGQGLQFLFEYFSETQRNKGNFPGRFSGRQFSNSRSEMNVSTLELGDSALYLCASSPSRMIETQYFGPGTRLLVL.

The sample holds a few counts of this clonotype. The V and J genes are TRBV4-3 and TRBJ2-7, with D unclear. Germline V lookup: CDR1 LGHNA, CDR2 YSLEER. V lost 0 bases and J lost 2, with 11 bases in between. The CDR3 has 15 amino acids. CDR3 DNA sequence: TGCGCCAGCAGCCAAGACTCTAATCCCACCTACGAGCAGTACTTC. Translating gives CASSQDSNPTYEQYF.

This rearrangement joins TRBV9 to TRBJ2-1; D is unclear. The J call may be wrong; the DNA end is better matched by TRBJ2-7. The CDR3 extends over 16 amino acids. Per the germline V gene, CDR1 is SGDLS and CDR2 is YYNGEE. CDR3 nucleotide sequence: TGTGCCAGCAGCCCATTAAGCGAAGCCGGCTACAATGAGCAGTACTTC. This gives the protein CASSPLSEAGYNEQYF.

The chain links TRBV4-1 to TRBJ1-2; the D is unclear. The V end lost 0 bases, the J end lost 4 bases, and 9 bases lay between the germline ends. From germline, CDR1 is MGHRA and CDR2 YSYEKL. The CDR3 covers 14 residues. Here the CDR3 DNA reads TGCGCCAGCAGCCAAGATCCCCAGCTCTATGGCTACACCTTC. Translation: CASSQDPQLYGYTF.

Concerning this clonotype: One end of the junction varies from germline; a read error may be responsible. The gene calls are TRBV6-1 and TRBJ2-6; TRBD1 might be the D (6 bases). Germline CDR1 is MNHNS and CDR2 is SASEGT. This CDR3 has 17 residues. The CDR3 region is CASSRQGPYSGANVRTF. The DNA for the CDR3 is TGTGCCAGCAGTAGGCAGGGGCCCTACTCTGGGGCCAACGTCCGGACTTTC.

This chain joins TRBV11-2 and TRBJ1-1, with D possibly TRBD1 on 5 matching bases. The germline CDR1 and CDR2 sequences are SGHAT and FQNNGV. The CDR3 runs to 17 residues. V lost 2 bases and J lost 5, with 21 bases in between. CDR3 loop: CASSLKGLTLFQTEAFF. The CDR3 DNA is TGTGCCAGCAGCTTAAAGGGACTTACTCTATTCCAAACTGAAGCTTTCTTT.

This clonotype turned up a few times. The gene calls are TRBV7-2 and TRBJ2-3; TRBD2 matches at 13 bases. Trimming removed 5 bases from V and 4 bases from J; junction bases left unmatched: 12. The CDR3 is 18 residues long. Germline V lookup: CDR1 SGHTA, CDR2 FQGNSA. The CDR3 nucleotides are TGTGCCAGCAGCCTGGGACTAGCGGGGCCGGCAATATCAGATACGCAGTATTTT. Its translation: CASSLGLAGPAISDTQYF.